The clone carrying this T cell receptor beta chain qualifies as medium-sized. TCRdb called the reads again in MiXCR, with one record for every CDR3 protein. The data show around 12,000 distinct CDR3 sequences, 25% to 35% seen once. This sample was included in a study of liver allograft versus peripheral blood T cells. In the study overall: Transplanted livers and recipients' peripheral blood had their T cell receptor repertoires compared.

The CDR3 has 14 residues. V lost 7 bases and J lost 5; bases outside the gene matches: 6. The germline gives CDR1 ENHRY, CDR2 SYGVKD. The TCR originated in a human patient who had a liver transplant. Some of these T cells may belong to the graft donor. The chain couples TRBV10-3 to TRBJ2-7, with 12 bases that match TRBD1. CDR3 sequence reads: CAIKGTGGADEQYF. DNA for the CDR3: TGTGCCATCAAGGGGACAGGGGGCGCGGACGAGCAGTACTTC.